This TCR beta chain was sequenced during a study of blood T cell repertoires in COVID-19. At the level of the study: The cDNA or gDNA used as material had been derived from T cells, B-cell-depleted T cells, or PBMCs.

The table came from immunoSEQ multiplex PCR; TCRdb's copy has only in-frame clones and leaves some out. The data hold around 91,000 clones, with approximately 81% observed a single time. V was pared by 4 bases and J by 4 bases, with 11 bases of the junction left unmatched. Germline CDR1 reads SGDLS; CDR2 reads YYNGEE. The CDR3 covers 16 residues. The chain is built from TRBV9 and TRBJ2-7, with 10 nucleotides matching TRBD2. The TCR was taken from a man of 80 years or more with acute or convalescent COVID-19. The specimen sequenced was peripheral blood. The CDR3 bases are TGTGCCAGCAGCTCGAGTCCTAGCGGGAGTGTATACGAGCAGTACTTC. As protein: CASSSSPSGSVYEQYF.